This is a list of T cell receptor beta chains from one sample in a study of T cell clonotyping in hematopoietic cell transplantation. Only in-frame clones appear in the TCRdb table, and some are missing; sequencing was by immunoSEQ multiplex PCR. The data hold tens of thousands of clones, with 85% to 95% observed a single time. The sample here was peripheral blood mononuclear cells, taken before stem cell transplant. The receptors shown here come from a man aged 40-50 years with chronic myeloid leukemia. Some clones in this sample may be carry-over from other donors' samples. CDR3s include the opening cysteine and the closing phenylalanine or tryptophan. A D gene is named only where the DNA matches it firmly. Expanded clones are given a class, and other clones once, few, many or no size at all.

abundance,v_gene,d_gene,j_gene,CDR3nt,CDR3aa
.,TRBV6-5,.,TRBJ1-2,TGTGCCAGCAGTTACTCGAACGCGGCAGGAAATGGCTACACCTTC,CASSYSNAAGNGYTF
.,TRBV28,.,TRBJ1-5,TGTGCCAGCAGTCCAGGGGAGAGCAATCAGCCCCAGCATTTT,CASSPGESNQPQHF
.,TRBV4-3,.,TRBJ1-2,TGCGCCAGCAGCTTAAGCGACAGAGGTTCATATAACTATGGCTACACCTTC,CASSLSDRGSYNYGYTF
.,TRBV9,.,TRBJ1-6,TGTGCCAGCAGCGTAGAGGGGGGACGGGGGAATTCACCCCTCCACTTT,CASSVEGGRGNSPLHF
.,TRBV29-1,.,TRBJ1-1,TGCAGCGTTGGGCAGATGAACACTGAAGCTTTCTTT,CSVGQMNTEAFF
.,TRBV5-1,.,TRBJ1-4,TGCGCCAGCCCAACGTCGGGTCAGGGTCTTTGGGAAAAACTGTTTTTT,CASPTSGQGLWEKLFF
.,TRBV6-9,.,TRBJ1-5,TGTGCCAGCAGTCCACAGAGGAAAAATCAGCCCCAGCATTTT,CASSPQRKNQPQHF
.,TRBV28,TRBD1,TRBJ1-3,TGTGCCAGCAGTTTTCAGGGGGCGTCTGGAAACACCATATATTTT,CASSFQGASGNTIYF
.,TRBV5-1,.,TRBJ1-1,TGCGCCAGCAGCTTAAACGGGGGCAGGAACACTGAAGCTTTCTTT,CASSLNGGRNTEAFF
.,TRBV5-1,.,TRBJ1-2,TGCGCCAGCAGCTTGGACCGATGGCAGACTCCTAACTATGGCTACACCTTC,CASSLDRWQTPNYGYTF
.,TRBV9,.,TRBJ1-4,TGTGCCAGCTCTGGAGGGATCGTCGGTGTGGCTAATGAAAAACTGTTTTTT,CASSGGIVGVANEKLFF
.,TRBV11-3,.,TRBJ2-3,TGTGCCAGCAGCCCCGGGTCAGCCACAGATACGCAGTATTTT,CASSPGSATDTQYF
.,TRBV7-3,TRBD1,TRBJ1-1,TGTGCCAGCAGCCCACAGGGGGGGGGACCTTTGGGAACTGAAGCTTTCTTT,CASSPQGGGPLGTEAFF
.,TRBV5-1,.,TRBJ1-1,TGCGCCAGCAGCTTACCAGCAGCTCCGAACACTGAAGCTTTCTTT,CASSLPAAPNTEAFF
.,TRBV14,TRBD1,TRBJ1-2,TGTGCCAGCAGCCAAGAGCGGACAGGCTATGGCTACACCTTC,CASSQERTGYGYTF
.,TRBV28,TRBD2,TRBJ2-1,TGTGCCAGCAGTTTGACGGGGGGGAGCTCCTACAATGAGCAGTTCTTC,CASSLTGGSSYNEQFF
.,TRBV11-3,.,TRBJ2-2,TGTGCCAGCAGCCCGAGGTCAGGGTCGAACACCGGGGAGCTGTTTTTT,CASSPRSGSNTGELFF
few,TRBV6-1,TRBD1,TRBJ1-1,TGTGCCAGCACCCGACAGGGGCTATTGTTTACTGAAGCTTTCTTT,CASTRQGLLFTEAFF
.,TRBV30,.,TRBJ1-4,TGTGCCTGGCGACCTGTTCTTAATGAAAAACTGTTTTTT,CAWRPVLNEKLFF
.,TRBV19,TRBD1,TRBJ2-5,TGTGCCAGTAGTATTAAGGCGACAGGGAGTAACCCCTTGCGACCAGAGACCCAGTACTTC,CASSIKATGSNPLRPETQYF
once,TRBV7-2,.,TRBJ1-6,TGTGCCAGCAGCTTACTCGGGACGGGGTCACCCCTCCACTTT,CASSLLGTGSPLHF
.,TRBV5-1,TRBD2,TRBJ2-5,TGCGCCAGCAACGATGGACCTAGCGGGGGGGCGGAGACCCAGTACTTC,CASNDGPSGGAETQYF
.,TRBV7-6,TRBD1,TRBJ1-1,TGTGCCAGCAGCCTCCCAGGACAGGGCACTGAAGCTTTCTTT,CASSLPGQGTEAFF
.,TRBV5-1,TRBD1,TRBJ1-4,TGCGCCAGCCGGAGACAGGGAACTAATGAAAAACTGTTTTTT,CASRRQGTNEKLFF
.,TRBV30,.,TRBJ1-2,TGTGCCTGGAGTGTCATGGGGCGCGGAGGCTACACCTTC,CAWSVMGRGGYTF
.,TRBV5-6,.,TRBJ2-1,TGTGCCAGCAGCTTGGCCCGACTTTACAATGAGCAGTTCTTC,CASSLARLYNEQFF
.,TRBV4-1,.,TRBJ2-7,TGCGCCAGCAGCCAAGTAGGAGCCTACGAGCAGTACTTC,CASSQVGAYEQYF
.,TRBV5-5,.,TRBJ2-7,TGTGCCAGCGGGGGGTTCTCCTACGAGCAGTACTTC,CASGGFSYEQYF
.,TRBV7-2,.,TRBJ1-2,TGTGCCAGCAGCTTAGGAGGTGGGGGGAAGGGCAATGGCTACACCTTC,CASSLGGGGKGNGYTF
.,TRBV5-4,TRBD1,TRBJ1-6,TGTGCCAGCAGCCCGAGGGGGCAGAAATACAATTCACCCCTCCACTTT,CASSPRGQKYNSPLHF
.,TRBV4-3,.,TRBJ2-5,TGCGCCAGCAGCCAAGTGCAGGGACCTCAAGAGACCCAGTACTTC,CASSQVQGPQETQYF
.,TRBV5-8,.,TRBJ2-4,TGTGCCAGCAGCCCGGACGGGCGAAGGGCACTAGCCAAAAACATTCAGTACTTC,CASSPDGRRALAKNIQYF
.,TRBV19,.,TRBJ2-3,TGTGCCAGTAGTATCGGTACAAGGGGAGGCACAGATACGCAGTATTTT,CASSIGTRGGTDTQYF
.,TRBV30,TRBD1,TRBJ1-2,TGTGCCTGGAGTGCCCATTCCAGCCTGCCAGGGGGAGGCTACACCTTC,CAWSAHSSLPGGGYTF
once,TRBV19,TRBD1,TRBJ2-2,TGTGCCAGTAGTATTGGCGTCGGGACAGGTTCAACCGGGGAGCTGTTTTTT,CASSIGVGTGSTGELFF
.,TRBV9,TRBD2,TRBJ2-2,TGTGCCAGCAGCGTAGGTTTAGGGACTAGCGGGAACACCGGGGAGCTGTTTTTT,CASSVGLGTSGNTGELFF
.,TRBV7-3,TRBD1,TRBJ1-2,TGTGCCAGCAGCCCGGGGGACAGTGGGTATGGCTACACCTTC,CASSPGDSGYGYTF